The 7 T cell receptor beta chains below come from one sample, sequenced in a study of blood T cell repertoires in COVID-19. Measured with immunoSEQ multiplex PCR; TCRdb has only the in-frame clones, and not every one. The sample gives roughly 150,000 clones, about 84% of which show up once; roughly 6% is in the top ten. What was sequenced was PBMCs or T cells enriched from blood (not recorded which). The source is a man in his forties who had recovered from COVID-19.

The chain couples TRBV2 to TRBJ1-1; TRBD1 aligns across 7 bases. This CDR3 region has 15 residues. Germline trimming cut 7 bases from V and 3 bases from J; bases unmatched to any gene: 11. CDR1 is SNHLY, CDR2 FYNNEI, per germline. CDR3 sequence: CASTWRGDRDTEAFF. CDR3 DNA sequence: TGTGCCAGCACCTGGAGAGGAGACAGGGACACTGAAGCTTTCTTT.

The CDR3 sequence is CASSELGSSYEQYV. CDR3 bases: TGTGCCAGCAGTGAACTGGGCAGTTCCTACGAGCAGTACGTC. This sequence joins TRBV6-1 and TRBJ2-7; D is ambiguous. Germline assignment: CDR1 MNHNS and CDR2 SASEGT. Trimming left V 2 bases short and J 1 base short, with 9 bases between. The CDR3 covers 14 residues.

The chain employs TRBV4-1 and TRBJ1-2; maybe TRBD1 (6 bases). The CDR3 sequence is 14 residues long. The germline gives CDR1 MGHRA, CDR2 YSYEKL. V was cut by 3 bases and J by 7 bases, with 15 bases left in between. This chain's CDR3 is CASSHQGRAVGYTF. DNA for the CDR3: TGCGCCAGCAGCCATCAGGGGCGAGCGGTTGGCTACACCTTC.

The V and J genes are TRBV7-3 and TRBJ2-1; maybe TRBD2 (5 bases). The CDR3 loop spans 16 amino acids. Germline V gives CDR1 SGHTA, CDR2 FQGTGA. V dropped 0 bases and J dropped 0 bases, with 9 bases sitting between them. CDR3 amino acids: CASSLTPGLSYNEQFF. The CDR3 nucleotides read TGTGCCAGCAGCTTAACGCCCGGACTCTCCTACAATGAGCAGTTCTTC.

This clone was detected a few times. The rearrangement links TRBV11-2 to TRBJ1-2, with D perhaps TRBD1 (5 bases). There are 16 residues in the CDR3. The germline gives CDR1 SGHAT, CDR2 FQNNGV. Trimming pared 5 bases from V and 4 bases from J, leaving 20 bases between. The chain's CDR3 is CASSPDTGTPTYGYTF. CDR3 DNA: TGTGCCAGCAGCCCCGACACAGGAACTCCTACCTATGGCTACACCTTC.

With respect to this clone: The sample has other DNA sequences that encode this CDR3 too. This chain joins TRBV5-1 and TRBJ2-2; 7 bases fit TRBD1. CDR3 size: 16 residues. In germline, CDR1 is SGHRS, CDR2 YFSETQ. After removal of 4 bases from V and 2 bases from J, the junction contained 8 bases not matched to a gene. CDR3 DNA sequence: TGCGCCAGCAGCCCGACCGGGACAGCTAACACCGGGGAGCTGTTTTTT. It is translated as CASSPTGTANTGELFF.

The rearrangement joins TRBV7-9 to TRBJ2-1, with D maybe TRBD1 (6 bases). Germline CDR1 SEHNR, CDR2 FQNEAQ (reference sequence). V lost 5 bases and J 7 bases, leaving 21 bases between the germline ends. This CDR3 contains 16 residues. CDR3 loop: CASSVNHRDGRNEQFF. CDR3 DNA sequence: TGTGCCAGCAGCGTTAATCACAGGGATGGGCGGAATGAGCAGTTCTTC.